This TCR beta chain was captured by sequencing in a study of spatial heterogeneity in lung cancer. Looking at the study overall: For the average unique TCR and UMI combination, more than nine occurrences appeared in raw reads.

Every TCR cDNA molecule carried a tag that served as a unique molecular identifier. Using its own MiXCR run on the 5' RACE reads, TCRdb lists one record per CDR3 protein. The sample yields more than 30,000 distinct CDR3 sequences, around 5.5% seen once. Documented time point: sample taken at primary tumor resection. Extraction of whole RNA from tumor, nontumor lung or frozen PBMC preceded unsorted sequencing. A few counts support this clonotype. Antigen: not known. Broader study findings: Blood contained ubiquitous expanded tumor TCRs more at resection than at follow-up.

The receptor was derived from a male donor with early-stage non-small cell lung cancer. Sequenced here: PBMCs, sampled at surgery.

CDR3 nucleotides: TGTGCCAGCAGCTCCTCCGGGACAGCCAAAAACATTCAGTACTTC. Protein: CASSSSGTAKNIQYF. The V gene is TRBV7-9, the J gene TRBJ2-4, with D perhaps being TRBD1 or TRBD2 (5 bases each). Germline V lookup: CDR1 SEHNR, CDR2 FQNEAQ (reference sequence). Trimming cost V 4 bases and J 0 bases, with 10 bases left between them. This CDR3 has 15 residues.